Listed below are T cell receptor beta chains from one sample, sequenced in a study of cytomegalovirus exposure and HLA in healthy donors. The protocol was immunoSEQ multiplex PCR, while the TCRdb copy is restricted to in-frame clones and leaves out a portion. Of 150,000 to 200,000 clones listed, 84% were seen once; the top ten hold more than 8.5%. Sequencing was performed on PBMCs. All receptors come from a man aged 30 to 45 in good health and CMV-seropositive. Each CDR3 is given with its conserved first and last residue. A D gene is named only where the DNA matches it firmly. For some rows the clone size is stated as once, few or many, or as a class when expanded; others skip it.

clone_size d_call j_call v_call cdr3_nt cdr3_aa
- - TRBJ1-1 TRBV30 TGTGCCTGGAGTGCATCCGGGTCCCAGCGGGACACTGAAGCTTTCTTT CAWSASGSQRDTEAFF
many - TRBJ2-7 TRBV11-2 TGTGCCAGCAGCCACGGGGTGGTGACATCCTACGAGCAGTACTTC CASSHGVVTSYEQYF
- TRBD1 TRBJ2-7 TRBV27 TGTGCCAGCAGTTTATCGGGACAGGGTGGGAACTACGAGCAGTACTTC CASSLSGQGGNYEQYF
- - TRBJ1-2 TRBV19 TGTGCCAGTAGTACATCCAGGGGCGAGTCCTATGGCTACACCTTC CASSTSRGESYGYTF
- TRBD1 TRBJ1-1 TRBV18 TGTGCCAGCTCACGGACAGGGAACACTGAAGCTTTCTTT CASSRTGNTEAFF
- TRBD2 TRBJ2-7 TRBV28 TGTGCCAGTCGGACTAGCGCGGGCTACGAGCAGTACTTC CASRTSAGYEQYF
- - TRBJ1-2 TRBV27 TGTGCCAGCAGTTTCGGAGGGATCTATGGCTACACCTTC CASSFGGIYGYTF
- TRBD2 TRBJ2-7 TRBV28 TGTGCCAGCAGTTTGATGTCTAGCGGCTACGAGCAGTACTTC CASSLMSSGYEQYF
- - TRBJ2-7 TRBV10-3 TGTGCCATCAGGGACAGTGATTACGAGCAGTACTTC CAIRDSDYEQYF
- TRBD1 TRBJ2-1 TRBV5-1 TGCGCCAGCAGCGCGGGACAGGGACTCAATGAGCAGTTCTTC CASSAGQGLNEQFF
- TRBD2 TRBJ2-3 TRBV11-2 TGTGCCAGCAGCTTACTAGCGGGAGGGCGGAGGGGTACGCAGTATTTT CASSLLAGGRRGTQYF
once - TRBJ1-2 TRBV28 TGTGCCACGGTCTTTGAGGGCTATGGCTACACCTTC CATVFEGYGYTF
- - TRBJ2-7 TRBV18 TGTGCCAGCTCATCGGCAGGTGGAGGGAACTCCTACGAGCAGTACTTC CASSSAGGGNSYEQYF
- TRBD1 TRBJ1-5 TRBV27 TGTGCCAGCAGAATAACGGCCCCGGACAGGGGATTAGGCCAGCCCCAGCATTTT CASRITAPDRGLGQPQHF
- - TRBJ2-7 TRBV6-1 TGTGCCAGCAGTGAAGTTAGCGGTGGGAGGTACGAGCAGTACTTC CASSEVSGGRYEQYF
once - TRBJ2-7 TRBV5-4 TGTGCCAGCAGCCAAACATCAACCAAAACCTACGAGCAGTACTTC CASSQTSTKTYEQYF
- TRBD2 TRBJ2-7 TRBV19 TGTGCCAGTAGTCGACTAGCGGGAGACGAGCAGTACTTC CASSRLAGDEQYF
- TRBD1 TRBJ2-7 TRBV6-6 TGTGCCATCGGGACAGGGGCGCATTGCGAGCAGTACTTC CAIGTGAHCEQYF
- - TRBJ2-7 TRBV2 TGTGCCAGCGAAAGGGGAGGCTCCTACGAGCAGTACTTC CASERGGSYEQYF